The entry that follows covers one T cell receptor (beta chain) sequence. This entry is derived from a study of identical twins. Healthy Caucasians made up all donors. Template switching added a universal primer site; cDNA carried unique molecular identifiers. TCRdb reanalysed the 5' RACE reads using MiXCR and keeps one entry per CDR3 protein. This table holds hundreds of thousands of distinct CDR3 sequences, roughly 18% found once. V lost 0 bases, J lost 6 bases, and 12 bases lay in between. This CDR3 is 15 amino acids long. CDR1 is LNHNV and CDR2 is YYDKDF in the germline V gene (reference sequence). The data were also submitted as part of a second study, on T cells expressing NK-cell markers. That study reports: Each TCR beta repertoire originated in sorted T cells that were CD3+CD56+NKG2C+, CD3+CD56+NKG2C- or CD3+CD56-NKG2C+.

Specimen: PBMCs. The source is a young woman in good health. The J gene is TRBJ2-1, the V gene TRBV15; D is ambiguous. Here the CDR3 DNA reads TGTGCCACCAGCAGAGAAATGGTTTGGGGCAATGAGCAGTTCTTC. Residues: CATSREMVWGNEQFF.